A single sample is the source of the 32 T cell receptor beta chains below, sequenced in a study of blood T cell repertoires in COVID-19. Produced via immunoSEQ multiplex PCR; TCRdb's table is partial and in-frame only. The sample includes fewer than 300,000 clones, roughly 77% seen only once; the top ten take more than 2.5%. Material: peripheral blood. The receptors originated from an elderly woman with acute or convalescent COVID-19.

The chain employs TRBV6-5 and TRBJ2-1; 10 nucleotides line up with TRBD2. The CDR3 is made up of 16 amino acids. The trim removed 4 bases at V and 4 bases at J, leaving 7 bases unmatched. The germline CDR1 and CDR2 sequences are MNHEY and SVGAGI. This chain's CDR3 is CASSSASGSVYNEQFF. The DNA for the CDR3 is TGTGCCAGCAGTTCCGCTAGCGGGAGTGTTTACAATGAGCAGTTCTTC.

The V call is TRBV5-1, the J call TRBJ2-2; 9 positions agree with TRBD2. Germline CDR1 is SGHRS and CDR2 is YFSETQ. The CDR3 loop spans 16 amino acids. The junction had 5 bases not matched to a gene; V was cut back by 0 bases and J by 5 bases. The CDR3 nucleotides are TGCGCCAGCAGCTTGGGACTAGCGGCCAGGACCGGGGAGCTGTTTTTT. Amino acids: CASSLGLAARTGELFF. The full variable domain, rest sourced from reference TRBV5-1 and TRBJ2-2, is KAGVTQTPRYLIKTRGQQVTLSCSPISGHRSVSWYQQTPGQGLQFLFEYFSETQRNKGNFPGRFSGRQFSNSRSEMNVSTLELGDSALYLCASSLGLAARTGELFFGEGSRLTVL.

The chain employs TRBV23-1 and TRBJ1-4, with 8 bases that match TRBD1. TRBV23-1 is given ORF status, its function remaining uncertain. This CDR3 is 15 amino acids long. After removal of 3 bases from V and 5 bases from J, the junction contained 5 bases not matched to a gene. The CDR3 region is CASSQTDRVNEKLFF. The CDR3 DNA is TGCGCCAGCAGTCAGACGGACAGGGTGAATGAAAAACTGTTTTTT.

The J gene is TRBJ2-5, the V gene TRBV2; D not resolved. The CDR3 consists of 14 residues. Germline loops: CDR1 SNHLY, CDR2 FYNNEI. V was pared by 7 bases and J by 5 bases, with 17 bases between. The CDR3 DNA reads TGTGCCAGCACTACCATCTCACGGTGGGAGACCCAGTACTTC. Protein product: CASTTISRWETQYF.

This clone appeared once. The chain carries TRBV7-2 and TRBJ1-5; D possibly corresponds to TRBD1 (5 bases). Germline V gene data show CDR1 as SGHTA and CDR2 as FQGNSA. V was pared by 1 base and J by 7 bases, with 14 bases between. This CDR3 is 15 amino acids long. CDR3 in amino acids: CASSLVLQGGQPQHF. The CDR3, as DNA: TGTGCCAGCAGCTTAGTTCTTCAGGGAGGGCAGCCCCAGCATTTT.

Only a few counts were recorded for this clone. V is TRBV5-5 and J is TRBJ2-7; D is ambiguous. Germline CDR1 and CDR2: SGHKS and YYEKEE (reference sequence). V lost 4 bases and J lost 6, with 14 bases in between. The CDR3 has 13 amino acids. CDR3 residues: CASSATGSSEQYF. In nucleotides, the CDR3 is TGTGCCAGCAGCGCCACTGGGTCTAGCGAGCAGTACTTC.

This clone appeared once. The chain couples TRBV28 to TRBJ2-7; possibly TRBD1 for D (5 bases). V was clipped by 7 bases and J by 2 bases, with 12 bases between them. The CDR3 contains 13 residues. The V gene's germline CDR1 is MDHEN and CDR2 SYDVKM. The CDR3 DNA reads TGTGCCAGCACCTCGACAGCCACCTACGAGCAGTACTTC. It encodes CASTSTATYEQYF.

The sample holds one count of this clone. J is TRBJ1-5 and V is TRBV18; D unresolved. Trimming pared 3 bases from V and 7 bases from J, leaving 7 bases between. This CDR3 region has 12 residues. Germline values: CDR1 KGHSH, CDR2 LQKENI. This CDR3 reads CASSPAGQPQHF. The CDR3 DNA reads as TGTGCCAGCTCACCGGCGGGCCAGCCCCAGCATTTT. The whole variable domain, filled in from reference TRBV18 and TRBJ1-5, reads NAGVMQNPRHLVRRRGQEARLRCSPMKGHSHVYWYRQLPEEGLKFMVYLQKENIIDESGMPKERFSAEFPKEGPSILRIQQVVRGDSAAYFCASSPAGQPQHFGDGTRLSIL.

The DNA of the CDR3 is TGTGCCAGCAGCCTACGTTGGGAGCAGTTCTTC. It translates to CASSLRWEQFF. The V call is TRBV2, the J call TRBJ2-1; no clear D gene. In germline, CDR1 is SNHLY, CDR2 FYNNEI. The CDR3 length is 11 residues. The V and J ends lost 6 bases and 10 bases respectively, with 10 bases between them.

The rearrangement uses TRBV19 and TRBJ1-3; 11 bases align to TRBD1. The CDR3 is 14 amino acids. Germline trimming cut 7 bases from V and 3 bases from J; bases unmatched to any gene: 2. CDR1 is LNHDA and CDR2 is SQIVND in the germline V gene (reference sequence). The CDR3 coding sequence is TGTGCCAGTAAGGACAGGGGGCATGGAAACACCATATATTTT. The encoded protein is CASKDRGHGNTIYF.

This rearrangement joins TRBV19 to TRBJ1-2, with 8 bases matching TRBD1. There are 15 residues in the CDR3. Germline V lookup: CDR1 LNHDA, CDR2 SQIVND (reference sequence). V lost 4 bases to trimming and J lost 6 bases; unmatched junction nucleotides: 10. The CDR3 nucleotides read TGTGCCAGTAGTACCGGACAGGGTCGTGCCAATGGCTACACCTTC. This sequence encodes CASSTGQGRANGYTF.

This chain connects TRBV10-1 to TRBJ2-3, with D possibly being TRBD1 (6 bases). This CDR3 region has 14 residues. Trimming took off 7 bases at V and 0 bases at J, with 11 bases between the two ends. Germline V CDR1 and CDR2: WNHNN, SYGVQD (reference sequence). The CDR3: CASMVGQSTDTQYF. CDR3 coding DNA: TGCGCCAGCATGGTGGGACAAAGCACAGATACGCAGTATTTT.

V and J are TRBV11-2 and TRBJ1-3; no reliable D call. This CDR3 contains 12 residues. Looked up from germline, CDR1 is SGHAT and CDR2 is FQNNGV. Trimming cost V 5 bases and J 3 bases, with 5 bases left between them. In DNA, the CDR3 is TGTGCCAGCAGCCCCCTTGGAAACACCATATATTTT. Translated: CASSPLGNTIYF. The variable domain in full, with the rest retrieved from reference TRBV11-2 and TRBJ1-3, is EAGVAQSPRYKIIEKRQSVAFWCNPISGHATLYWYQQILGQGPKLLIQFQNNGVVDDSQLPKDRFSAERLKGVDSTLKIQPAKLEDSAVYLCASSPLGNTIYFGEGSWLTVV.

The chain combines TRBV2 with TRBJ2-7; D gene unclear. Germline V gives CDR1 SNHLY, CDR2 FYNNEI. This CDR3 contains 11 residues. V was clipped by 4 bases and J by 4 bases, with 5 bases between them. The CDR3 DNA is TGTGCCAGCAGTGGCGAGTACGAGCAGTACTTC. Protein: CASSGEYEQYF.

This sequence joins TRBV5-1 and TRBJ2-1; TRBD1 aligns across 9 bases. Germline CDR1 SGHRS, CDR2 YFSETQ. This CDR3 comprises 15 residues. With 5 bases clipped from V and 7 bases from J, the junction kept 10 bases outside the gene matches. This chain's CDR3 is CASSRQGVIGNEQFF. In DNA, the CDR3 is TGCGCCAGCAGTAGACAGGGGGTTATCGGGAATGAGCAGTTCTTC.

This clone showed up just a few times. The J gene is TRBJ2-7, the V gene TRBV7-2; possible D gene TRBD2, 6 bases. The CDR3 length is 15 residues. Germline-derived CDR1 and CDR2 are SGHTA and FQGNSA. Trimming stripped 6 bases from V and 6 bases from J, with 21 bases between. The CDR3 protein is CASSLSGGVDGEQYF. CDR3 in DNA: TGTGCCAGCAGTCTTAGTGGCGGGGTAGATGGCGAGCAGTACTTC.

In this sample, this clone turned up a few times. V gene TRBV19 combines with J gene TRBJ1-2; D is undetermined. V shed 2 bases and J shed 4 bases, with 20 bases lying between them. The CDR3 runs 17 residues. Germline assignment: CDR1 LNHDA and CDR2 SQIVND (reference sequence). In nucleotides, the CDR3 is TGTGCCAGTAGTATAAGAGTCGGGCGGGGAAACAGCTATGGCTACACCTTC. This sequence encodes CASSIRVGRGNSYGYTF.

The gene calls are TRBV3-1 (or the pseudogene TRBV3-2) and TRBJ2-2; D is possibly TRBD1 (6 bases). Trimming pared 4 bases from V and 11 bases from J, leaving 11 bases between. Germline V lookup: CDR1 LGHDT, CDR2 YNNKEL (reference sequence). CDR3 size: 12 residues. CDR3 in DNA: TGTGCCAGCAGCCCGCAGGGGCGTGAGCTGTTTTTT. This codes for CASSPQGRELFF.

The CDR3 nucleotides are TGTGCCAGTAGTATACAGGGACAGGCCTTCTACGAGCAGTACTTC. Its translation: CASSIQGQAFYEQYF. The chain is built from TRBV19 and TRBJ2-7; 8 bases align to TRBD1. CDR3 length equals 15 residues. The germline gives CDR1 LNHDA, CDR2 SQIVND (reference sequence). V trimming: 2 bases; J trimming: 3 bases; junction bases outside the gene matches: 6. Variable domain in full (rest from reference TRBV19 and TRBJ2-7): DGGITQSPKYLFRKEGQNVTLSCEQNLNHDAMYWYRQDPGQGLRLIYYSQIVNDFQKGDIAEGYSVSREKKESFPLTVTSAQKNPTAFYLCASSIQGQAFYEQYFGPGTRLTVT.

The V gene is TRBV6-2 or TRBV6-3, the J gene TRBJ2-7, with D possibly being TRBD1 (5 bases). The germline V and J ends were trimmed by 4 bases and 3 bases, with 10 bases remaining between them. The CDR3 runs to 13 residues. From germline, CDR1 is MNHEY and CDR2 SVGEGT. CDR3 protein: CASSFITGYEQYF. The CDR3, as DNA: TGTGCCAGCAGTTTCATAACAGGCTACGAGCAGTACTTC.

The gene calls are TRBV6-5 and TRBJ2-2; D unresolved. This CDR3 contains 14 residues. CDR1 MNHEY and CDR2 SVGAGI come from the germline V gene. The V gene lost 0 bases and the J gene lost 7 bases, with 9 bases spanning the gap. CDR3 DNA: TGTGCCAGCAGTTACTCCCGACTTGGCGGGGAGCTGTTTTTT. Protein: CASSYSRLGGELFF.

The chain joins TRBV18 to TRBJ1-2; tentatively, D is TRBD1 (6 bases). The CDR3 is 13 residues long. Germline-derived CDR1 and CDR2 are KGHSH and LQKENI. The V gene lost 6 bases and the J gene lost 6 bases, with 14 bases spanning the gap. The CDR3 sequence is CASSRQVGDGYTF. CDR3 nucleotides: TGTGCCAGCTCCCGACAGGTCGGGGATGGCTACACCTTC.

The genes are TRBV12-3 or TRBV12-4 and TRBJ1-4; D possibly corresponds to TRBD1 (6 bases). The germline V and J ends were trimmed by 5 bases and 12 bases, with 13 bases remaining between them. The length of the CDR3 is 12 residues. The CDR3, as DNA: TGTGCCAGCAGTATCCGGGACAACCAACTGTTTTTT. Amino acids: CASSIRDNQLFF.

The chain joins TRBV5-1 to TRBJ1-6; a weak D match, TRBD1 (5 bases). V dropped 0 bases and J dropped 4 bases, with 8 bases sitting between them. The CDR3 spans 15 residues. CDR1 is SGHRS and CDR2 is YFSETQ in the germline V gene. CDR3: CASSLAGGYNSPLHF. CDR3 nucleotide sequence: TGCGCCAGCAGCTTGGCCGGGGGGTATAATTCACCCCTCCACTTT.

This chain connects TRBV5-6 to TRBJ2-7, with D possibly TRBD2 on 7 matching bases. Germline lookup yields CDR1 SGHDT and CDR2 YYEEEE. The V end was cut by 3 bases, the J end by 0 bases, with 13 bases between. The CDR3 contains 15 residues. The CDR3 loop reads CASSWGGQGSYEQYF. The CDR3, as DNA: TGTGCCAGCAGCTGGGGGGGCCAGGGCTCCTACGAGCAGTACTTC.

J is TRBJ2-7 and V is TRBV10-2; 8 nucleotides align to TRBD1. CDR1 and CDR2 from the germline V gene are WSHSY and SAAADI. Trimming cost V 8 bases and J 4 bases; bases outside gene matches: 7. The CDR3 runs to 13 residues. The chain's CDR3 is CASGVTGAYEQYF. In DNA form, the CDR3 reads TGCGCCAGCGGCGTGACAGGGGCTTACGAGCAGTACTTC.

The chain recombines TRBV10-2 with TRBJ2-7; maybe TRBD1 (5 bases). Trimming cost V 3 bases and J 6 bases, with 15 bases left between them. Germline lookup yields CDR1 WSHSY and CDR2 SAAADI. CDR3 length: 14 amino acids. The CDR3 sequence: CASSEGQGLREQYF. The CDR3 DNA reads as TGCGCCAGCAGTGAAGGGCAGGGTTTACGCGAGCAGTACTTC.

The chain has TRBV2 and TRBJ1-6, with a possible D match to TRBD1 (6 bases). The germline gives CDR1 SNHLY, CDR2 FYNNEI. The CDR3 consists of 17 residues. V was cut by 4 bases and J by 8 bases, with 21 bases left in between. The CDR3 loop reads CASSGKTGTLGYSPLHF. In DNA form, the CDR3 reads TGTGCCAGCAGTGGAAAAACAGGGACGCTGGGTTATTCACCCCTCCACTTT.

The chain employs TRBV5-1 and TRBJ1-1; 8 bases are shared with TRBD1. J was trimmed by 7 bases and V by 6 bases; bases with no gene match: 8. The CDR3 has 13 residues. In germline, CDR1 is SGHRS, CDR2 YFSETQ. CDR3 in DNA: TGCGCCAGCACCGACAGGGGCCAGGGTGAAGCTTTCTTT. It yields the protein CASTDRGQGEAFF.

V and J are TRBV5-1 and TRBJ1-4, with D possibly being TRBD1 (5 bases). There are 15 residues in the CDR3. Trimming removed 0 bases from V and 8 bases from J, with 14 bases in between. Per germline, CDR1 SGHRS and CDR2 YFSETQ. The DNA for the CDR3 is TGCGCCAGCAGCTTGGTCGAACAGGTGGCGGAAAAACTGTTTTTT. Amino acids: CASSLVEQVAEKLFF.

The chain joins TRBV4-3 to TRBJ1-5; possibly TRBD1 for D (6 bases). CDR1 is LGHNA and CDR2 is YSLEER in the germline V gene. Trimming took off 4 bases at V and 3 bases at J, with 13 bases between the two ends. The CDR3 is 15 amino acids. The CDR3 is CASSLRWTVNQPQHF. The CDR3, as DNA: TGCGCCAGCAGCCTCCGATGGACAGTCAATCAGCCCCAGCATTTT.

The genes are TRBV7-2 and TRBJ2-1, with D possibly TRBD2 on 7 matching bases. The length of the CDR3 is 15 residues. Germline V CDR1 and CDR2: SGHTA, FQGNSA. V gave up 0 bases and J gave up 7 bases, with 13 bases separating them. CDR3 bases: TGTGCCAGCAGCTTAGCGGGGGGGCTCGCAAATGAGCAGTTCTTC. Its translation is CASSLAGGLANEQFF.